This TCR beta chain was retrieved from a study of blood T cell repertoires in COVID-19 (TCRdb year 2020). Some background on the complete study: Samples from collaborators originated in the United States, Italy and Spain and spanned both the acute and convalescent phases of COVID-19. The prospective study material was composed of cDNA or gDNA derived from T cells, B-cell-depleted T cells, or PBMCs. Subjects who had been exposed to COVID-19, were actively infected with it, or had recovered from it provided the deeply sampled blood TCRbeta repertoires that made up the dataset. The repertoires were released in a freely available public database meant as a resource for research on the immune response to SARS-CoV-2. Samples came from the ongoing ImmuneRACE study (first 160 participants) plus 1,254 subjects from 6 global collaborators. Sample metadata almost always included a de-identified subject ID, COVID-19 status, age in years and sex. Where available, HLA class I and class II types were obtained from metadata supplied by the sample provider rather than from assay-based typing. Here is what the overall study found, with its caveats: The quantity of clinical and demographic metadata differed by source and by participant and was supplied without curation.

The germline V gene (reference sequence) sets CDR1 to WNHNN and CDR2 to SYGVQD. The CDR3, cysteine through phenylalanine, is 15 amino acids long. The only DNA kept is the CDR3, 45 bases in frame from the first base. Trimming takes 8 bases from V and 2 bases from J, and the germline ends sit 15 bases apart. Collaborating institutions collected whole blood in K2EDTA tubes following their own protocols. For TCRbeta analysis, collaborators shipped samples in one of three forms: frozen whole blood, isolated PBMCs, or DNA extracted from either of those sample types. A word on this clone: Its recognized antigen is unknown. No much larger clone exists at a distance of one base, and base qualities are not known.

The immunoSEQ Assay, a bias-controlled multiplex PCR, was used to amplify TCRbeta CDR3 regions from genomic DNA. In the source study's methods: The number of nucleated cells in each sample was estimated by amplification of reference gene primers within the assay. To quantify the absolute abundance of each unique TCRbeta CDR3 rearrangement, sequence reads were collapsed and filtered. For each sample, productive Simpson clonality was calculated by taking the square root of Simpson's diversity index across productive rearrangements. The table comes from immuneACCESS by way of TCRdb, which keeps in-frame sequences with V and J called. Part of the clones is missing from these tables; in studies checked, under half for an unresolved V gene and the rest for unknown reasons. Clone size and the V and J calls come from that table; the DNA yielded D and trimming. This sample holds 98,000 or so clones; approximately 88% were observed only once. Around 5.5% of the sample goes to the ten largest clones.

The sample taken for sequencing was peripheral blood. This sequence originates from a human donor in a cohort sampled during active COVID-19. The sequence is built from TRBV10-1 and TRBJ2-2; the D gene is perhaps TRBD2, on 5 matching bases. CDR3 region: CASELRAQNTGELFF. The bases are TGCGCCAGCGAACTGAGGGCTCAAAACACCGGGGAGCTGTTTTTT.